Below are 9 T cell receptor beta chains sequenced from a single sample in a study of identical twins (dated by TCRdb to about 2016). The library relied on 5' RACE. Sequencing relied on an Illumina HiSeq 2000. TCRdb trimmed public reads at Q25 via fastp, called clones via MiXCR and kept in-frame beta chains. All rows with the same CDR3 protein become a single entry with the most common DNA and genes. The sample has approximately 210,000 distinct CDR3 sequences on record, 6.5% of them singletons. In total, the top ten clones hold less than 15% of the sample. These data were also reused for a study on T cells expressing NK-cell markers.

Input material: CD8+ T cells sorted from blood. These receptor sequences come from a woman aged 18 to 35 in good health.

This clonotype was detected ten times or more. The chain is built from TRBV2 and TRBJ2-2, with D perhaps matching TRBD1 or TRBD2 (5 bases each). Germline assignment: CDR1 SNHLY and CDR2 FYNNEI. Between the trimmed V and J ends, which lost 9 bases and 6 bases, there was a span of 5 bases. This CDR3 contains 10 residues. The CDR3 reads CARGAGELFF. CDR3 DNA: TGTGCCAGGGGGGCCGGGGAGCTGTTTTTT.

There are a few counts of this clonotype. This chain joins TRBV29-1 and TRBJ2-1, with D maybe TRBD2 (6 bases). There are 11 residues in the CDR3. Trimming left V 6 bases short and J 6 bases short, with 9 bases between. Germline V CDR1 and CDR2: SQVTM, ANQGSEA. The CDR3 protein is CSVKRANEQFF. The CDR3 DNA follows: TGCAGCGTCAAGCGGGCCAATGAGCAGTTCTTC.

The V call is TRBV20-1, the J call TRBJ1-2, with TRBD1 matching over 7 bases. With 4 bases clipped from V and 5 bases from J, the junction kept 16 bases outside the gene matches. Germline values: CDR1 DFQATT, CDR2 SNEGSKA (reference sequence). The CDR3 contains 16 residues. CDR3 protein: CSAKIQGTEYVYGYTF. In DNA, the CDR3 is TGCAGTGCTAAGATACAGGGGACGGAATACGTGTATGGCTACACCTTC.

V gene TRBV27 combines with J gene TRBJ2-1; TRBD2 matches at 12 bases. The V segment lost 3 bases and the J segment 4 bases; nucleotides outside the gene matches: 7. This CDR3 has 17 amino acids. Germline-derived CDR1 and CDR2 are MNHEY and SMNVEV (reference sequence). The CDR3 region is CASSFPLTSGGYNEQFF. CDR3 nucleotide sequence: TGTGCCAGCAGTTTCCCCTTGACTAGCGGGGGTTACAATGAGCAGTTCTTC.

Concerning this clonotype: At one boundary the junction diverges from the germline segment, which might be a read error. V and J are TRBV12-3 or TRBV12-4 and TRBJ2-5; the D gene is possibly TRBD2 (5 bases). The CDR3 contains 11 residues. CDR3 sequence (DNA): TGTGTCAGCGGCTCCCAAGAGACCCAGTACTTC. The encoded protein is CVSGSQETQYF.

This clonotype appeared a few times. The rearrangement links TRBV5-1 to TRBJ1-1; 7 nucleotides match TRBD1. Germline CDR1 SGHRS, CDR2 YFSETQ. The J segment lost 4 bases and the V segment lost 4 bases, leaving 10 bases of the junction unmatched. The CDR3 is made up of 15 amino acids. CDR3 amino acids: CASSRLTGESTEAFF. DNA for the CDR3: TGCGCCAGCAGCCGGCTAACAGGGGAGAGCACTGAAGCTTTCTTT. The entire variable domain, with the rest obtained from reference TRBV5-1 and TRBJ1-1, is as follows: KAGVTQTPRYLIKTRGQQVTLSCSPISGHRSVSWYQQTPGQGLQFLFEYFSETQRNKGNFPGRFSGRQFSNSRSEMNVSTLELGDSALYLCASSRLTGESTEAFFGQGTRLTVV.

This clonotype was seen at least ten times. CDR3 region: CASSQDRATQYF. The CDR3 DNA reads TGTGCCAGCAGCCAGGACAGGGCCACGCAGTATTTT. The genes are TRBV14 and TRBJ2-3, with 8 bases aligning to TRBD1. The CDR3 is 12 amino acids. Germline V gene sequence: CDR1 SGHDN, CDR2 FVKESK. Trimming took 3 bases from V and 9 from J; bases not matched to a gene: 2.

This clonotype was detected only a few times. V usage is TRBV3-1 and J usage is TRBJ1-2, with TRBD1 matching 9 bases. Trimming removed 3 bases from V and 8 bases from J; junction bases left unmatched: 13. Germline V CDR1 and CDR2: LGHDT, YNNKEL (reference sequence). The CDR3 runs to 16 residues. CDR3 DNA sequence: TGTGCCAGCAGCCATGCGACAGGGGGAGAGTTGGGAGGCTACACCTTC. Translation gives CASSHATGGELGGYTF.

This clonotype was observed a few times. The rearrangement links TRBV9 to TRBJ2-5; TRBD2 is a possible D gene (5 bases). With 1 base removed from V and 5 bases from J, the gap between germline ends came to 15 bases. This CDR3 region has 15 residues. Germline V CDR1 and CDR2: SGDLS, YYNGEE. CDR3 sequence: CASSVTDLYGETQYF. The DNA for the CDR3 is TGTGCCAGCAGCGTAACGGACTTGTATGGGGAGACCCAGTACTTC. Variable domain in full (rest from reference TRBV9 and TRBJ2-5): DSGVTQTPKHLITATGQRVTLRCSPRSGDLSVYWYQQSLDQGLQFLIQYYNGEERAKGNILERFSAQQFPDLHSELNLSSLELGDSALYFCASSVTDLYGETQYFGPGTRLLVL.